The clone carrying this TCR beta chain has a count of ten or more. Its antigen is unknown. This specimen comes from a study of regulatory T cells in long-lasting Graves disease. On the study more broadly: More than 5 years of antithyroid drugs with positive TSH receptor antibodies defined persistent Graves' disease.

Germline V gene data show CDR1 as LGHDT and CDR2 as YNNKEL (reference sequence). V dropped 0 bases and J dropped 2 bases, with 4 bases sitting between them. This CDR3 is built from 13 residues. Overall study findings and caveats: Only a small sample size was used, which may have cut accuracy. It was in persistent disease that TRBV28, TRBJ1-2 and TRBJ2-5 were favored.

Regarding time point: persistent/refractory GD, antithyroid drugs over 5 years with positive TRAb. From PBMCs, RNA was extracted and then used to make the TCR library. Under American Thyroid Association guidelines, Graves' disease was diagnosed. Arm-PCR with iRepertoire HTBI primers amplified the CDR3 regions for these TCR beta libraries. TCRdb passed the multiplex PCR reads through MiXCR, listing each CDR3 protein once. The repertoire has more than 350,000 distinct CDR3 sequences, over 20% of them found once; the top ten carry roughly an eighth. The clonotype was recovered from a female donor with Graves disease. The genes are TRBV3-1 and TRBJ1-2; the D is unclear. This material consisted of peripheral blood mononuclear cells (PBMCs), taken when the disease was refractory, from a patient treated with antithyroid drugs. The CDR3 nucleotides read TGTGCCAGCAGCCAAGACAGGAACTATGGCTACACCTTC. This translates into CASSQDRNYGYTF.